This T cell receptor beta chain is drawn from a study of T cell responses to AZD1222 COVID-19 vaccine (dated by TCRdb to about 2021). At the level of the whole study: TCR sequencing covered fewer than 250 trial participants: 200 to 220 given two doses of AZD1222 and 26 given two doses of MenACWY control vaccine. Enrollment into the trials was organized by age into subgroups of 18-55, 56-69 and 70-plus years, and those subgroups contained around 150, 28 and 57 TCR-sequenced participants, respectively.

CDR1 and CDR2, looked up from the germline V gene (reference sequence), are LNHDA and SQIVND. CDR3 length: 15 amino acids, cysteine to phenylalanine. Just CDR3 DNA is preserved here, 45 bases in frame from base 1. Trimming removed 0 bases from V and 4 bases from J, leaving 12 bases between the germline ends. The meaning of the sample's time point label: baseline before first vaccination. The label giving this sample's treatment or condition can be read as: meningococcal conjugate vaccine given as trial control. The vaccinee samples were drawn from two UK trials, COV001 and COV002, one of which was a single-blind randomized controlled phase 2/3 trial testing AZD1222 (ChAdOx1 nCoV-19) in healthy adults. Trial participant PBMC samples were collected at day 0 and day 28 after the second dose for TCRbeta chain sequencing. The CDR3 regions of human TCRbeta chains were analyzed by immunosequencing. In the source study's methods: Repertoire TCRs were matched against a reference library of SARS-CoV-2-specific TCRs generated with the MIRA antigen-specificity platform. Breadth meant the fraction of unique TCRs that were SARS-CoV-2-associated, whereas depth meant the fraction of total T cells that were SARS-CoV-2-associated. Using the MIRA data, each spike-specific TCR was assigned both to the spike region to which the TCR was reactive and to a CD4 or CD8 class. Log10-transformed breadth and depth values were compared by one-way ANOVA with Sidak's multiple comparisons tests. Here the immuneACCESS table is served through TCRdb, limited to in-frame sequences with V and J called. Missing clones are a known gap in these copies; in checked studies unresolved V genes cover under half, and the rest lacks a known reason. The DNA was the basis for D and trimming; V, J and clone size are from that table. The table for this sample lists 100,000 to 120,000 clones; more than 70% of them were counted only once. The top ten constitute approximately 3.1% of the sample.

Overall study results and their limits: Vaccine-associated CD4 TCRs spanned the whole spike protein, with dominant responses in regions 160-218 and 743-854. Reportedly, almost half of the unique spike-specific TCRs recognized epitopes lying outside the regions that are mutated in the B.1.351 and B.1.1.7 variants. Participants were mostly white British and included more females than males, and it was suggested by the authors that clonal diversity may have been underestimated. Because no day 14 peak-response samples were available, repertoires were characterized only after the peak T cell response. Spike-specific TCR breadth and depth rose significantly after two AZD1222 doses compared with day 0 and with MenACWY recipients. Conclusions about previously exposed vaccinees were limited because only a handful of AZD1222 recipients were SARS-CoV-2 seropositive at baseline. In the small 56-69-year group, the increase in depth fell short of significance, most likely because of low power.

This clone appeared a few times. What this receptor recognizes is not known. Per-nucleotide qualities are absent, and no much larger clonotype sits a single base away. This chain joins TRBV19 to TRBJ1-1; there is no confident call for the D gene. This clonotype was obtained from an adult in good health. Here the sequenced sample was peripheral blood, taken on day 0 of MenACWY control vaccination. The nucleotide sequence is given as TGTGCCAGTAGTATAGATCGGGAGGCGGTCACTGAAGCTTTCTTT. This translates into CASSIDREAVTEAFF.